These 24 T cell receptor beta chains were all obtained from the same sample, sequenced in a study of T cells after yellow fever vaccination. TCRdb ran MiXCR on the 5' RACE reads and lists one entry per CDR3 protein. The sample shows 150,000 or so distinct CDR3 sequences, 6.6% of them seen only once. The specimen was CD4+ T cells sorted from PBMCs, collected 10 days after the yellow fever booster vaccination. These receptors were taken from a man younger than 45 who received the YFV17D yellow fever vaccine.

This clonotype was observed many times. The chain joins TRBV7-9 to TRBJ2-5; tentatively, D is TRBD1 or TRBD2 (5 bases each). Trimming shortened V by 1 base and J by 4 bases, and 7 bases separated the two germline ends. The CDR3 covers 13 residues. Per the germline V gene, CDR1 is SEHNR and CDR2 is FQNEAQ (reference sequence). The CDR3, as DNA: TGTGCCAGCAGCTTAGTCGGGACAGAGACCCAGTACTTC. Residues: CASSLVGTETQYF. Variable domain in full (rest from reference TRBV7-9 and TRBJ2-5): DTGVSQNPRHKITKRGQNVTFRCDPISEHNRLYWYRQTLGQGPEFLTYFQNEAQLEKSRLLSDRFSAERPKGSFSTLEIQRTEQGDSAMYLCASSLVGTETQYFGPGTRLLVL.

This clonotype was counted many times. The chain employs TRBV5-1 and TRBJ1-1; D may be TRBD1 (5 bases). Germline V gene lookup returns CDR1 SGHRS and CDR2 YFSETQ. The CDR3 sequence is 13 residues long. With 2 bases removed from V and 3 bases from J, the gap between germline ends came to 8 bases. The CDR3 reads CASSFIGDTEAFF. CDR3 sequence (DNA): TGCGCCAGCAGCTTTATAGGGGACACTGAAGCTTTCTTT.

This clonotype was picked up a small number of times. The chain couples TRBV20-1 to TRBJ2-6, with unresolved D. The germline CDR1 and CDR2 sequences are DFQATT and SNEGSKA (reference sequence). Trimming pared 0 bases from V and 0 bases from J, leaving 12 bases between. The CDR3 covers 17 residues. CDR3 coding DNA: TGCAGTGCTAGAGATCCATGGGTCCCCTCTGGGGCCAACGTCCTGACTTTC. Encoded protein: CSARDPWVPSGANVLTF.

The sample holds many counts of this clonotype. In DNA, the CDR3 is TGCGCCAGCAGCTTGGCCCCGGGACAGGGTCTTAACGAGCAGTACTTC. It encodes CASSLAPGQGLNEQYF. The chain carries TRBV5-1 and TRBJ2-7, with TRBD1 matching 9 bases. The germline gives CDR1 SGHRS, CDR2 YFSETQ. The trim removed 0 bases at V and 5 bases at J, leaving 9 bases unmatched. The CDR3 is 16 residues long. Combining the CDR3 with reference TRBV5-1 and TRBJ2-7 gives the whole variable domain KAGVTQTPRYLIKTRGQQVTLSCSPISGHRSVSWYQQTPGQGLQFLFEYFSETQRNKGNFPGRFSGRQFSNSRSEMNVSTLELGDSALYLCASSLAPGQGLNEQYFGPGTRLTVT.

This clonotype was picked up many times. The chain is built from TRBV29-1 and TRBJ1-1; possible D gene TRBD1, 6 bases. CDR1 and CDR2 (germline): SQVTM, ANQGSEA. The CDR3 is made up of 16 amino acids. V was trimmed by 0 bases and J by 5 bases, leaving 19 bases between them. This chain's CDR3 is CSVEDPALGARTEAFF. The CDR3 DNA reads TGCAGCGTTGAAGATCCCGCGCTGGGGGCGCGGACTGAAGCTTTCTTT.

This clonotype was recorded at least ten times. This sequence joins TRBV30 and TRBJ2-5; D is unresolved. Between the trimmed V and J ends, which lost 0 bases and 1 base, there was a span of 9 bases. This CDR3 spans 14 amino acids. The germline V gene has CDR1 GTSNPN and CDR2 SVGIG (reference sequence). In DNA form, the CDR3 reads TGTGCCTGGAGTGTGCGCCTGGCCCAAGAGACCCAGTACTTC. Translating it yields CAWSVRLAQETQYF.

The V and J genes are TRBV6-5 and TRBJ1-1, with D perhaps matching TRBD1 (6 bases). The CDR3 contains 15 residues. Germline CDR1 MNHEY, CDR2 SVGAGI. The V end was cut by 2 bases, the J end by 4 bases, with 14 bases between. The CDR3 DNA reads as TGTGCCAGCAGTTACACCGTCGGGGGGCGCACTGAAGCTTTCTTT. Residues: CASSYTVGGRTEAFF.

V and J are TRBV19 and TRBJ2-6; D is uncertain. The CDR3 has 17 amino acids. V lost 5 bases and J lost 0, with 14 bases in between. The V gene's germline CDR1 is LNHDA and CDR2 SQIVND (reference sequence). The CDR3 region has the DNA TGTGCCAGTAGTGTAGCCTATGCGGCCTCTGGGGCCAACGTCCTGACTTTC. Protein: CASSVAYAASGANVLTF.

This clonotype was observed many times. The chain employs TRBV25-1 and TRBJ2-6, with D unclear. This CDR3 comprises 14 residues. Germline V gene lookup returns CDR1 MGHDK and CDR2 SYGVNS. Trimming left V 7 bases short and J 2 bases short, with 9 bases between. CDR3 region: CASTHTAGANVLTF. The CDR3 nucleotides are TGTGCCAGCACCCACACCGCTGGGGCCAACGTCCTGACTTTC.

The chain links TRBV20-1 to TRBJ2-7; 8 nucleotides align to TRBD1. J was trimmed by 6 bases and V by 4 bases; bases with no gene match: 8. Germline V CDR1 and CDR2: DFQATT, SNEGSKA (reference sequence). The CDR3 loop spans 13 amino acids. The CDR3 protein is CSAIRGPLGEQYF. CDR3 DNA: TGCAGTGCTATCAGGGGGCCTCTGGGCGAGCAGTACTTC.

V gene TRBV7-6 combines with J gene TRBJ2-7; no clear D gene. CDR3 length: 14 amino acids. Germline CDR1 reads SGHVS; CDR2 reads FNYEAQ. Trimming removed 4 bases at V and 7 bases at J, with 17 bases between. This chain's CDR3 is CASSSPPSTTEQYF. The DNA for the CDR3 is TGTGCCAGCAGCTCCCCGCCATCCACTACAGAGCAGTACTTC.

This clonotype was seen repeatedly, ten times or more. CDR3 DNA: TGTGCCAGCAGGAGCTCCTATAATTCACCCCTCCACTTT. Translation: CASRSSYNSPLHF. The chain joins TRBV12-3 or TRBV12-4 to TRBJ1-6; D is unresolved. This CDR3 is 13 amino acids long. Trimming removed 6 bases from V and 0 bases from J, with 3 bases in between.

This clonotype showed up many times. This chain connects TRBV5-1 to TRBJ2-2; no clear D. This CDR3 has 14 amino acids. Germline V lookup: CDR1 SGHRS, CDR2 YFSETQ. The V end lost 4 bases, the J end lost 6 bases, and 13 bases lay between the germline ends. CDR3 sequence: CASSRPGAAGELFF. CDR3 in DNA: TGCGCCAGCAGCCGTCCGGGTGCGGCCGGGGAGCTGTTTTTT.

This clonotype occurred many times. The rearrangement uses TRBV29-1 and TRBJ2-7; D unclear. Germline lookup yields CDR1 SQVTM and CDR2 ANQGSEA. The V end was cut by 4 bases, the J end by 4 bases, with 17 bases between. This CDR3 has 14 amino acids. The CDR3 sequence is CSVAKNTFGYEQYF. In DNA form, the CDR3 reads TGCAGCGTTGCTAAGAACACTTTCGGGTACGAGCAGTACTTC.

The table lists this clonotype with a few counts. The chain couples TRBV5-1 to TRBJ1-5; D gene unclear. Germline values: CDR1 SGHRS, CDR2 YFSETQ. There are 11 residues in the CDR3. Trimming stripped 0 bases from V and 9 bases from J, with 4 bases between. CDR3 DNA sequence: TGCGCCAGCAGCTTGGGTCCGCCCCAGCATTTT. As protein: CASSLGPPQHF.

This clonotype was recorded at least ten times. The chain joins TRBV11-2 to TRBJ2-1, with TRBD2 matching over 13 bases. The CDR3 is 18 amino acids. V was clipped by 5 bases and J by 0 bases; unmatched bases: 7. Germline CDR1 SGHAT, CDR2 FQNNGV. CDR3 protein: CASSLGLAGSVSYNEQFF. CDR3 sequence (DNA): TGTGCCAGCAGCCTGGGACTAGCGGGGTCCGTCTCCTACAATGAGCAGTTCTTC. The variable domain in full, with the rest retrieved from reference TRBV11-2 and TRBJ2-1, is EAGVAQSPRYKIIEKRQSVAFWCNPISGHATLYWYQQILGQGPKLLIQFQNNGVVDDSQLPKDRFSAERLKGVDSTLKIQPAKLEDSAVYLCASSLGLAGSVSYNEQFFGPGTRLTVL.

This clonotype appeared a few times. The chain has TRBV6-6 and TRBJ1-2, with D possibly matching TRBD1 (5 bases). The V end was cut by 4 bases, the J end by 5 bases, with 8 bases between. Germline values: CDR1 MNHNY, CDR2 SVGAGI (reference sequence). The CDR3 consists of 12 residues. The CDR3 loop reads CASSWDRYGYTF. Written as DNA, the CDR3 is TGTGCCAGCAGTTGGGACCGTTATGGCTACACCTTC.

The rearrangement uses TRBV20-1 and TRBJ1-1; D uncertain. V was cut by 5 bases and J by 1 base, with 8 bases left in between. Germline CDR1 and CDR2: DFQATT and SNEGSKA (reference sequence). The CDR3 has 12 residues. Here the CDR3 reads CSALGRNTEAFF. The CDR3 DNA reads as TGCAGTGCTCTGGGCCGGAACACTGAAGCTTTCTTT.

This clonotype occurred many times. This chain uses TRBV12-3 or TRBV12-4 with TRBJ2-1, with D tentatively TRBD2 (6 bases). V gave up 3 bases and J gave up 4 bases, with 13 bases separating them. The CDR3 is 15 amino acids. CDR3 sequence reads: CASSFGTSPYNEQFF. CDR3 nucleotide sequence: TGTGCCAGCAGTTTCGGAACTAGCCCGTACAATGAGCAGTTCTTC.

This clonotype came up many times. This chain connects TRBV7-2 to TRBJ2-1, with D unresolved. CDR3 length: 13 residues. Trimming stripped 0 bases from V and 8 bases from J, with 8 bases between. Per germline, CDR1 SGHTA and CDR2 FQGNSA. Here the CDR3 DNA reads TGTGCCAGCAGCTTAGCCAGGATCGATGAGCAGTTCTTC. It codes for CASSLARIDEQFF.

This clonotype was counted at least ten times. This chain uses TRBV10-3 with TRBJ2-3; 12 nucleotides align to TRBD2. Per the germline V gene, CDR1 is ENHRY and CDR2 is SYGVKD. CDR3 length: 16 residues. V shed 5 bases, J shed 4 bases, and the junction held 7 bases outside the gene matches. CDR3 amino acids: CAISLASGRASDTQYF. The CDR3 nucleotides are TGTGCCATCAGTCTTGCTAGCGGGAGGGCCTCAGATACGCAGTATTTT.

This clonotype was found many times. The chain joins TRBV28 to TRBJ1-6; D remains ambiguous. The V end was cut by 6 bases, the J end by 7 bases, with 13 bases between. The CDR3 runs to 14 residues. Germline V gene data show CDR1 as MDHEN and CDR2 as SYDVKM. Here the CDR3 reads CASSGPLDNSPLHF. Here the CDR3 DNA reads TGTGCCAGCAGCGGACCCCTAGACAATTCACCCCTCCACTTT.

This clonotype appeared many times. This rearrangement joins TRBV29-1 to TRBJ2-5, with 12 nucleotides matching TRBD2. V gave up 4 bases and J gave up 1 base; unmatched junction bases: 1. Germline CDR1 SQVTM, CDR2 ANQGSEA. The CDR3 runs 14 residues. CDR3 residues: CSVGGLAGQETQYF. The CDR3 nucleotides read TGCAGCGTTGGGGGACTAGCGGGCCAAGAGACCCAGTACTTC.

The table lists this clonotype with many counts. The gene calls are TRBV20-1 and TRBJ1-1, with a tentative D call TRBD1 (5 bases). Germline V gene lookup returns CDR1 DFQATT and CDR2 SNEGSKA (reference sequence). V lost 6 bases, J lost 1 base, and 12 bases lay in between. There are 13 residues in the CDR3. Here the CDR3 reads CSAASQGNTEAFF. The CDR3 region has the DNA TGCAGTGCCGCCTCTCAGGGGAACACTGAAGCTTTCTTT.